This TCR beta chain was sequenced for a study of cytomegalovirus exposure and HLA in healthy donors (dated by TCRdb to 2015 to 2018). Study-level background: An earlier analysis of several hundred of the donors reported 250 to 300 Gb of sequence data and around 120 million unique TCR beta sequences from some 180 million T cells. Roughly 300 gigabases of sequencing data and 70 million to 95 million unique TCR sequences made up an early release that covered approximately 620 HLA-typed donors. The genetic ancestry cluster associated with self-reported Caucasian donors included about 84% of the roughly 400 genotyped donors. The study aimed to test whether cataloging public T cell receptors could reveal signatures of past pathogen exposure. The study used immunosequencing to profile the T cell repertoires of about 670 subjects and linked those repertoires to cytomegalovirus serostatus. Along with the approximately 700-subject first cohort, a separate validation cohort of 120 different subjects was used. The study combined high-throughput TCR immunosequencing, statistical association of individual TCRs with disease status, and machine learning to predict cytomegalovirus infection status. A later analysis re-examined previously published TCR beta repertoires from about 700 donors and added high-resolution HLA genotyping to investigate patterns of TCR occurrence. In the later analysis, no new phenotypic data were used to find candidate immune exposures; instead, reliance was placed on TCR beta sequences and their occurrence across donors. To decide whether each TCR beta V gene segment behaved as functional or pseudogenic, an earlier analysis of several hundred of the donors relied on high-throughput TCR beta sequencing. Donor age, sex, ethnicity and CMV serostatus were compiled together with the repertoire data. A later genetic analysis used genome-wide SNP genotypes for about 60% of the roughly 700 donors, treating that subset as a discovery cohort. Every discovery cohort repertoire had been produced on one sequencing platform. HLA typing included class I and class II loci at four-digit resolution. Typing coverage differed by locus: A, B, C, DRB1 and DQB1 were typed in roughly 620-630 donors, DQA1 in about 550, DPA1 in some 570, and DPB1 in 400 to 480. Because of strong linkage in the cohort, a few DR-DQ haplotypes were treated as single units for association and clustering. On average, about 200,000 unique TCR beta nucleotide sequences were sequenced per donor among 300 to 500 genotyped donors of the cohort, with roughly 19% of those sequences being non-productive. Results the study describes overall, beyond this receptor: A later analysis associated 16,951 TCR beta sequences with specific HLA alleles at a false discovery rate of 0.05. A total of about 150 TCR beta chains were listed by the study as associated with cytomegalovirus. In a later analysis, the rate of TCR association differed among HLA loci, with DRB1 alleles having the most associated TCRs and HLA-C alleles having the fewest. In both the original and validation cohorts, the classifier was reported to diagnose cytomegalovirus status with high specificity and sensitivity. Because counts were too low, 15 to 20 rarely observed V segments, including chromosome 9 orphons, were excluded from the earlier analysis of 500 to 700 of the donors. A few of the identified cytomegalovirus-associated TCR beta chains were confirmed in vitro to be specific for cytomegalovirus antigens. A further reported finding was that TCR beta sequences accurately predicted the HLA-A and HLA-B alleles for most subjects in the first cohort. In a later analysis, HLA-associated TCR beta chains showed more clonal expansion and lower generation probabilities than non-associated chains that were equally common. According to a later analysis, parvovirus B19, influenza, CMV and Epstein-Barr virus appeared linked to several top co-occurrence clusters. V-gene and J-gene trimming of TCR beta chains was associated with a missense DCLRE1C variant in a later genetic analysis, and the association was replicated in an independent cohort. According to the authors, the approach could potentially be generalized to other disease states and immunological phenotypes. Correlated functional status among segregating V segments might be attributable to linkage disequilibrium, but an unknown experimental factor could not be ruled out. Assigning TCR associations to individual alleles was difficult when HLA alleles, especially DR and DQ, strongly co-occurred. In this cohort, only TCR beta chains were sequenced, and detectable features were limited by the absence of alpha or paired-chain data. In a later genetic analysis, fewer N-insertions in productive TCRs were reported among donors in an Asian-associated ancestry cluster than the roughly 700-donor mean. Across donors, most TCR sequences were observed very rarely, whereas some public TCRs were present in many individuals. Some IMGT-functional V segments, including TRBV6-2 and TRBV6-3, could not be distinguished by the 87-base-pair reads and were therefore excluded. Immune exposure information for the cohort was limited to CMV serostatus. HLA typing was unavailable for some donors at each locus, so association tests used only the typed subset. The sequencing pipeline was judged likely to have produced a cluster of highly shared sequence variants as a technical artifact. In an earlier analysis of approximately 590 of the donors, most TCR beta V segments appeared in productive rearrangements about 87% or about 30% of the time, broadly matching IMGT annotations. Roughly uniform sequencing depth across donors was assumed in presence/absence analyses, although this assumption may not hold. A later analysis found that most CMV-associated TCR beta chains appeared HLA-restricted, with HLA associations seemingly driven largely by CMV exposure.

Remarks on this clone: Its specific antigen is unknown. Per-base quality was not reported, and no clone a single base away is much larger than it.

Inclusive of the bounding cysteine and phenylalanine, the CDR3 is 19 residues long. The DNA shown is the 57-base CDR3, in frame from base 1. The CDR1 and CDR2 encoded by the germline V gene are LGHNT and FRNRAP. The junction carries 26 bases between V and J, which are trimmed by 0 bases and 7 bases respectively. Library method: the immunoSEQ multiplex PCR assay. For the multiplex PCR, a mixture combining 60 forward primers for TCR Vbeta segments and 13 reverse primers for TCR Jbeta segments was used. A multiplex PCR assay on genomic DNA amplified the CDR3 region of rearranged TCR beta genes. Amplified TCR beta libraries were sequenced as 87-base-pair reads on the Illumina HiSeq System. The authors' analysis ran thus. Across the 600 to 700 repertoires, a later analysis counted roughly 77 million unique TCR beta chains, around 11 million of which were shared by at least two donors. To remove PCR and sequencing errors, raw reads were error-corrected and collapsed into unique sequences using a nearest-neighbor algorithm that merged closely related sequences. V, D and J gene segments were assigned by aligning CDR3 sequences to IMGT reference sequences. For a sequence to be retained, a match of at least six nucleotides to both a V gene segment and a J gene segment was required. A rearrangement counted as productive if the CDR3 had no stop codons and remained in frame with V and J, and every other rearrangement counted as non-productive. Following IMGT convention, CDR3 was defined as the stretch from the second conserved V-encoded cysteine up to the conserved J-encoded phenylalanine. Sequences without an unambiguous match to a single V gene segment were excluded from the earlier analysis of several hundred of the donors. In an earlier analysis of more than 500 of the donors, a V segment was called functional when productive rearrangements were above 56.7%, and segregating when the standard deviation between donors exceeded 5%. A statistical classification framework was developed to diagnose cytomegalovirus status using the catalog of TCR beta chain sequences. In a later analysis, V and J genes were assigned by comparing TCR nucleotide sequences against IMGT/GENE-DB human TR gene sequences. Using the TCRdist pipeline, a later analysis assigned CDR3 sequences along with most-parsimonious VDJ recombination scenarios. In a later analysis, each TCR beta chain was defined by its CDR3 amino acid sequence together with its V-gene family, and reads lacking a unique V-gene family were excluded. A later analysis removed nearly 600 highly shared, low-generation-probability nucleotide sequences to deal with suspected cross-contamination and a sequencing artifact. A later analysis calculated a clonal expansion index for each public chain from normalized within-repertoire ranks of inferred template counts. In a later analysis, generation probabilities were computed using a VDJ recombination model fitted to out-of-frame rearrangements, and the results were checked against IGoR. In a later analysis, TCR-TCR, TCR-HLA and TCR-CMV co-occurrence was scored with hypergeometric tests, and a repertoire-size bias correction was applied to TCR pairs. In a later analysis, false discovery rates were estimated by permuting HLA or CMV assignments 20 times. A later analysis grouped co-occurring TCRs with DBSCAN, adding TCRdist sequence similarity when clustering within HLA-allele-positive subsets. Repertoires with fewer than 30,000 or more than 120,000 public chains were left out of co-occurrence clustering, as were five repertoires with anomalous nucleotide sharing. As stored in TCRdb, this immuneACCESS dataset retains in-frame rearrangements with V and J assigned. A fraction of the clones does not appear; measured against another copy, unresolved V genes explain less than half of the discrepancy, and the remainder lacks a known reason. V and J calls and clone size are copied from that table; D and trimming were computed from the DNA. The sample includes about 170,000 clones, with more than 65% observed a single time. The ten top clones hold 1.5% of the sample.

In total, just over 650 healthy bone marrow donors made up the cohort. At the time of sampling, all cohort members were nominally healthy, though unrecorded immune exposures were likely present. The donor tested CMV seronegative, placing the donor among the 350 to 400 seronegative members of the cohort. Each donor provided a peripheral blood sample, and peripheral blood mononuclear cells were used for TCR beta sequencing. Genomic DNA extraction from the blood cell samples was performed with the Qiagen DNeasy Blood Extraction Kit. The sequenced material came from PBMCs. The rearranged chain carries TRBV12-5 and TRBJ2-3; D gene: possibly TRBD2, on 6 matching bases. This clonotype was obtained from a male donor in good health and CMV-seronegative. The nucleotides read TGTGCTAGTGGTTTGGTAGTCAGTGGAGGGGACCGAACTGTAAATACGCAGTATTTT. It encodes CASGLVVSGGDRTVNTQYF. The CDR3 plus the reference TRBV12-5 and TRBJ2-3 genes for the other parts give the full variable domain: DARVTQTPRHKVTEMGQEVTMRCQPILGHNTVFWYRQTMMQGLELLAYFRNRAPLDDSGMPKDRFSAEMPDATLATLKIQPSEPRDSAVYFCASGLVVSGGDRTVNTQYFGPGTRLTVL.